Listed below are T cell receptor beta chains from one sample, sequenced in a study of a mutant IDH1 vaccine in newly diagnosed glioma. These receptors lack a known antigen. Sequencing was performed with immunoSEQ multiplex PCR; in TCRdb, only in-frame clones are kept and a portion is missing. The sample contains some 20,000 clones, roughly 82% of which appear only once. The sample was PBMCs, taken from a glioma patient whose treatment included an IDH1 peptide vaccine. All receptors derive from a young man with glioma. Each CDR3 is given with its conserved first and last residue. D genes are given only for firm matches. The size of a clone is reported for some rows only, either as once, few or many, or as a class for expanded clones.

>TRBJ1-5|TRBD1|TRBV6-6|-
CASSEGQVQPQHF
TGTGCCAGCAGTGAGGGACAGGTTCAGCCCCAGCATTTT
>TRBJ2-7|TRBD1|TRBV2|-
CASSESPTGGINEQYF
TGTGCCAGCAGTGAATCCCCCACAGGGGGGATTAACGAGCAGTACTTC
>TRBJ1-5|-|TRBV30|few
CAWSALRGDNQPQHF
TGTGCCTGGAGTGCCCTTAGGGGGGACAATCAGCCCCAGCATTTT
>TRBJ1-2|-|TRBV19|-
CASSLDRLRGYTF
TGTGCCAGTAGTCTCGACAGGCTGAGAGGCTACACCTTC
>TRBJ2-3|-|TRBV5-1|-
CASSLELVSDTQYF
TGCGCCAGCAGCTTGGAATTAGTTTCAGATACGCAGTATTTT
>TRBJ1-1|-|TRBV25-1|-
CASSGSGGATEAFF
TGTGCCAGCAGTGGCTCGGGCGGAGCGACTGAAGCTTTCTTT
>TRBJ1-2|TRBD1|TRBV6-1|-
CASSDPGQGNYGYTF
TGTGCCAGCAGTGACCCGGGACAGGGTAACTATGGCTACACCTTC
>TRBJ2-7|-|TRBV5-1|-
CASSLGGTGTYEQYF
TGCGCCAGCAGCTTGGGGGGGACGGGTACCTACGAGCAGTACTTC
>TRBJ1-1|-|TRBV29-1|few
CSVEYPANTEAFF
TGCAGCGTTGAATATCCGGCGAACACTGAAGCTTTCTTT
>TRBJ1-1|-|TRBV29-1|-
CSTWGTEAFF
TGCAGCACTTGGGGGACTGAAGCTTTCTTT
>TRBJ2-7|-|TRBV5-6|-
CASSRGGQGRFEQYF
TGTGCCAGCAGCCGGGGGGGACAGGGACGTTTCGAGCAGTACTTC
>TRBJ2-7|-|TRBV4-2|-
CASSPRVGGSYEQYF
TGTGCCAGCAGCCCTCGGGTGGGAGGCTCCTACGAGCAGTACTTC
>TRBJ1-1|-|TRBV28|-
CASSWGQNTEAFF
TGTGCCAGCAGTTGGGGACAGAACACTGAAGCTTTCTTT
>TRBJ2-1|-|TRBV6-1|few
CASMGVVNEQFF
TGTGCCAGCATGGGGGTAGTCAATGAGCAGTTCTTC
>TRBJ1-4|-|TRBV7-9|few
CASSGGGNEKLFF
TGTGCCAGCAGTGGGGGGGGGAATGAAAAACTGTTTTTT
>TRBJ1-1|-|TRBV19|-
CASSIAYNSLNTEAFF
TGTGCCAGTAGTATAGCATACAACAGCCTTAACACTGAAGCTTTCTTT
>TRBJ2-7|-|TRBV7-9|-
CASSLFAGGGEQYF
TGTGCCAGCAGCTTATTCGCAGGTGGTGGCGAGCAGTACTTC
>TRBJ1-3|-|TRBV30|once
CAWSVRGGISGNTIYF
TGTGCCTGGAGTGTACGAGGCGGAATCTCTGGAAACACCATATATTTT
>TRBJ1-2|-|TRBV28|-
CASSDIVRGYTF
TGTGCCAGCAGTGATATTGTCCGGGGCTACACCTTC
>TRBJ2-7|-|TRBV19|-
CASSIDRVAEQYF
TGTGCCAGTAGTATAGACAGGGTAGCCGAGCAGTACTTC
>TRBJ1-2|-|TRBV5-6|-
CASSSPGHKHGYTF
TGTGCCAGCAGCTCACCGGGACACAAACATGGCTACACCTTC
>TRBJ1-3|-|TRBV9|-
CASTQTFTSGNTIYF
TGTGCCAGCACCCAGACATTTACCTCTGGAAACACCATATATTTT
>TRBJ2-6|TRBD2|TRBV7-9|once
CASSLGGPGANVLTF
TGTGCCAGCAGCTTGGGAGGGCCTGGGGCCAACGTCCTGACTTTC
>TRBJ2-5|-|TRBV29-1|-
CSVERGRETQYF
TGCAGCGTTGAGAGGGGGAGGGAGACCCAGTACTTC
>TRBJ2-3|-|TRBV7-7|-
CASSLGQAVGGDTQYF
TGTGCCAGCAGCTTAGGGCAGGCCGTTGGGGGGGATACGCAGTATTTT
>TRBJ2-5|TRBD2|TRBV5-1|-
CASSPLTSGETQYF
TGCGCCAGCAGCCCTTTGACTAGCGGAGAGACCCAGTACTTC
>TRBJ2-2|TRBD2|TRBV29-1|-
CSVLTPGSGRTGELFF
TGCAGCGTTCTGACGCCTGGGTCCGGGAGGACCGGGGAGCTGTTTTTT
>TRBJ1-1|-|TRBV5-1|once
CASSFAAGDTEAFF
TGCGCCAGCAGCTTCGCGGCGGGGGACACTGAAGCTTTCTTT
>TRBJ1-1|-|TRBV2|-
CASRPNTEAFF
TGTGCCAGCAGACCCAACACTGAAGCTTTCTTT
>TRBJ1-2|-|TRBV4-1|few
CASSQEVPGTWTNYGYTF
TGCGCCAGCAGCCAAGAGGTTCCCGGGACATGGACTAACTATGGCTACACCTTC
>TRBJ2-7|TRBD2|TRBV19|large
CASSSTTGTSGRYPYEQYF
TGTGCCAGTAGTAGCACGACCGGGACTAGCGGGAGGTATCCTTACGAGCAGTACTTC
>TRBJ2-1|-|TRBV7-9|-
CASSFTGYNEQFF
TGTGCCAGCAGTTTCACAGGTTACAATGAGCAGTTCTTC
>TRBJ2-2|-|TRBV5-6|-
CASSFVSGELFF
TGTGCCAGCAGCTTCGTGTCCGGGGAGCTGTTTTTT
>TRBJ1-4|-|TRBV5-1|-
CASSLAAGTNEKLFF
TGCGCCAGCAGCTTGGCGGCAGGGACTAATGAAAAACTGTTTTTT
>TRBJ2-3|TRBD2|TRBV10-1|-
CASSEIGLADTDTQYF
TGCGCCAGCAGTGAGATCGGACTAGCGGACACAGATACGCAGTATTTT
>TRBJ1-2|TRBD1|TRBV10-3|-
CAISESLIQGAAYGYTF
TGTGCCATCAGTGAGTCTTTAATACAGGGGGCGGCCTATGGCTACACCTTC
>TRBJ2-7|-|TRBV7-2|-
CASSPSTGYEQYF
TGTGCCAGCAGCCCGAGCACTGGCTACGAGCAGTACTTC
>TRBJ1-3|-|TRBV6-5|once
CASSYRAGNTIYF
TGTGCCAGCAGTTACAGGGCTGGAAACACCATATATTTT
>TRBJ1-1|-|TRBV27|-
CASSLEGPNTEAFF
TGTGCCAGCAGTTTGGAGGGACCGAACACTGAAGCTTTCTTT
>TRBJ2-7|TRBD1|TRBV15|-
CASRTGDSYEQYF
TGTGCCTCCCGGACAGGCGACTCCTACGAGCAGTACTTC
>TRBJ2-2|-|TRBV6-5|-
CASSYRTGTIGELFF
TGTGCCAGCAGTTATCGAACGGGGACGATCGGGGAGCTGTTTTTT
>TRBJ2-1|TRBD1|TRBV4-1|-
CASSRKDGDSSYNEQFF
TGCGCCAGCAGCCGAAAGGACGGGGACAGCTCCTACAATGAGCAGTTCTTC
>TRBJ1-3|-|TRBV4-1|-
CASSQGSGGSARNTIYF
TGCGCCAGCAGCCAAGGAAGTGGGGGGTCCGCCCGAAACACCATATATTTT
>TRBJ1-5|-|TRBV19|-
CASSKGQLLNQPQHF
TGTGCCAGTAGTAAAGGACAGCTACTCAATCAGCCCCAGCATTTT
>TRBJ2-3|-|TRBV2|-
CASSFITSTDTQYF
TGTGCCAGCAGTTTCATAACTAGCACAGATACGCAGTATTTT
>TRBJ2-3|-|TRBV30|-
CAWVYGGPTDTQYF
TGTGCCTGGGTGTATGGCGGTCCCACAGATACGCAGTATTTT
>TRBJ1-2|-|TRBV18|-
CASSPRELYGYTF
TGTGCCAGCTCACCAAGGGAGCTCTATGGCTACACCTTC
>TRBJ2-6|-|TRBV6-5|-
CASRGVAGANVLTF
TGTGCCAGCAGGGGAGTTGCTGGGGCCAACGTCCTGACTTTC
>TRBJ2-7|-|TRBV19|-
CASSITASDSYEQYF
TGTGCCAGTAGTATTACCGCGTCAGACTCCTACGAGCAGTACTTC
>TRBJ2-2|-|TRBV25-1|-
CASSPGRPGHGELFF
TGTGCCAGCAGCCCTGGAAGACCCGGGCACGGGGAGCTGTTTTTT
>TRBJ2-5|-|TRBV5-6|-
CASSLAPRETQYF
TGTGCCAGCAGCTTAGCCCCACGGGAGACCCAGTACTTC
>TRBJ2-1|TRBD1|TRBV5-1|-
CASSLAVTGGIEDNEQFF
TGCGCCAGCAGCTTGGCTGTGACAGGGGGCATAGAGGACAATGAGCAGTTCTTC
>TRBJ2-1|TRBD2|TRBV7-8|-
CASSPLAGNEQFF
TGTGCCAGCAGCCCCCTAGCGGGCAATGAGCAGTTCTTC
>TRBJ2-2|-|TRBV5-6|-
CASSLVRYTGELFF
TGTGCCAGCAGCTTGGTTCGATACACCGGGGAGCTGTTTTTT
>TRBJ2-1|-|TRBV7-6|-
CASSQHGEDNEQFF
TGTGCCAGCAGCCAACACGGGGAGGATAATGAGCAGTTCTTC
>TRBJ2-1|TRBD2|TRBV11-2|-
CASSSVAGGPQPEQFF
TGTGCCAGCAGCTCAGTAGCGGGAGGGCCGCAGCCTGAGCAGTTCTTC
>TRBJ1-1|-|TRBV5-1|-
CASSLNGGANTEAFF
TGCGCCAGCAGCCTCAATGGGGGCGCGAACACTGAAGCTTTCTTT
>TRBJ2-7|TRBD2|TRBV11-3|-
CASSRTSGSYEQYF
TGTGCCAGCAGCCGGACTAGCGGTTCCTACGAGCAGTACTTC